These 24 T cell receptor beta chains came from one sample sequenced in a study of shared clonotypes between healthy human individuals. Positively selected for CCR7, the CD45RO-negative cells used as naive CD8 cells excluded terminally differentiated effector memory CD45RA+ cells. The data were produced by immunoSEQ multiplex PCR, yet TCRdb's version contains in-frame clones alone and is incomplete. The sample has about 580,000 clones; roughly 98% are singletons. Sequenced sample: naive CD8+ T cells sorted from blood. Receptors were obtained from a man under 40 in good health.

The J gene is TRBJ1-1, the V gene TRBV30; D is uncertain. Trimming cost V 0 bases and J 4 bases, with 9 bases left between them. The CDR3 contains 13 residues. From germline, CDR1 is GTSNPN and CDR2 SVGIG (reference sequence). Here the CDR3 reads CAWSVVGGTEAFF. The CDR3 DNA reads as TGTGCCTGGAGTGTTGTTGGAGGCACTGAAGCTTTCTTT.

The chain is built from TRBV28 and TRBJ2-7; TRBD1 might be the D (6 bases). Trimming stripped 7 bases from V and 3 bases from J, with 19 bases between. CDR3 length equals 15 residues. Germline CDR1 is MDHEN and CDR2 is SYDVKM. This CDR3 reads CASTLFRDTRYEQYF. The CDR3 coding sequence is TGTGCCAGCACCCTGTTTCGGGACACCCGCTACGAGCAGTACTTC.

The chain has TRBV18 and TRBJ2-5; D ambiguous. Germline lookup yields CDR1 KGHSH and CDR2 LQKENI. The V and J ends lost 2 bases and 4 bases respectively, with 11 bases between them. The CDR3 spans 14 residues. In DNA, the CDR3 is TGTGCCAGCTCACCAGGGGAAACCCCAGAGACCCAGTACTTC. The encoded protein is CASSPGETPETQYF.

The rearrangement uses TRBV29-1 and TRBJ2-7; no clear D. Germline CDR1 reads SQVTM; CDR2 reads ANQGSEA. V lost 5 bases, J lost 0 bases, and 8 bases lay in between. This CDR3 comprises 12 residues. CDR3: CSVRYFSYEQYF. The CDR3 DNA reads TGCAGCGTTCGGTACTTCTCCTACGAGCAGTACTTC.

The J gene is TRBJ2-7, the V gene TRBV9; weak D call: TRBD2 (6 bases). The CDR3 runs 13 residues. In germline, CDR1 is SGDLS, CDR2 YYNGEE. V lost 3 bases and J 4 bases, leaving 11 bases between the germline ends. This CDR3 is CASSASTSYEQYF. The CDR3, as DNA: TGTGCCAGCAGCGCCTCGACTAGTTACGAGCAGTACTTC.

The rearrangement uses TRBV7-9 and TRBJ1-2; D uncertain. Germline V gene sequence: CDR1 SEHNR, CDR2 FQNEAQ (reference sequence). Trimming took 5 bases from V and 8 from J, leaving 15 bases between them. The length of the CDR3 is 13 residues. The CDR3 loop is CASSTPAGEGYTF. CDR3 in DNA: TGTGCCAGCAGCACCCCCGCGGGCGAAGGCTACACCTTC.

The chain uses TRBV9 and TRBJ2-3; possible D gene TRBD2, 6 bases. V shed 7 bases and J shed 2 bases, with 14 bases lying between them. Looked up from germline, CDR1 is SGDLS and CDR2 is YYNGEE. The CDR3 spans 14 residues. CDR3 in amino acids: CASQKSGPTDTQYF. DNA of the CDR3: TGTGCCAGCCAAAAAAGCGGGCCCACAGATACGCAGTATTTT.

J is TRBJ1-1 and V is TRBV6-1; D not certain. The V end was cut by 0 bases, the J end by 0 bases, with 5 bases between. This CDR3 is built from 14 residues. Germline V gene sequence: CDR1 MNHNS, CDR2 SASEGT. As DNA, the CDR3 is TGTGCCAGCAGTGAAGCGGCGATGAACACTGAAGCTTTCTTT. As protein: CASSEAAMNTEAFF.

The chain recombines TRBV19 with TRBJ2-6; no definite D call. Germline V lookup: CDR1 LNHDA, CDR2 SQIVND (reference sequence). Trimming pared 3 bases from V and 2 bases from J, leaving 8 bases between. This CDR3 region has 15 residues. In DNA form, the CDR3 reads TGTGCCAGTAGTATTTTAGATACTGGGGCCAACGTCCTGACTTTC. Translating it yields CASSILDTGANVLTF.

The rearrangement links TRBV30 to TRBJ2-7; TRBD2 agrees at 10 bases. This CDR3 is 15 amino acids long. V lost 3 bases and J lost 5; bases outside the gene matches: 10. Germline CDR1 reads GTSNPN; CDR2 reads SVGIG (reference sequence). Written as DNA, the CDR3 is TGTGCCTGGAGGCGGCTAGCGGGAGCACGGGACGAGCAGTACTTC. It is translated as CAWRRLAGARDEQYF.

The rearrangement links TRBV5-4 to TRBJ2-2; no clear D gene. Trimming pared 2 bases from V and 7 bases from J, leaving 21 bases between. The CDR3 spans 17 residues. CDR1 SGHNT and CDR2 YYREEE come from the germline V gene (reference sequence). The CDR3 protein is CASSFPNYEIQDGELFF. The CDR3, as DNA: TGTGCCAGCAGCTTTCCTAACTATGAGATTCAGGACGGGGAGCTGTTTTTT.

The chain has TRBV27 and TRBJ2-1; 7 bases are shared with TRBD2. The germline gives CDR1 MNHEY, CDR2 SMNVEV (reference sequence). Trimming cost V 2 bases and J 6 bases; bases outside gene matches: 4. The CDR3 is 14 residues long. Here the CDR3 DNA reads TGTGCCAGCAGTTTAGCGGGAGTCTCCAATGAGCAGTTCTTC. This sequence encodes CASSLAGVSNEQFF.

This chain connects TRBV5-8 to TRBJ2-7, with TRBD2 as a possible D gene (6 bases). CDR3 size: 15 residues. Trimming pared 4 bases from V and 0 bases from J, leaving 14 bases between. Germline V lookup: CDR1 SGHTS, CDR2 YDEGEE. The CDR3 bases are TGTGCCAGCAGCCCGGGGGTGGGGAGCTCCTACGAGCAGTACTTC. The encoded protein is CASSPGVGSSYEQYF. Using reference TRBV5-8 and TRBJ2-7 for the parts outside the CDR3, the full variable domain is EAGVTQSPTHLIKTRGQQATLRCSPISGHTSVYWYQQALGLGLQFLLWYDEGEERNRGNFPPRFSGRQFPNYSSELNVNALELEDSALYLCASSPGVGSSYEQYFGPGTRLTVT.

The DNA for the CDR3 is TGCGCCAGCAGCTTGGCCGGACAGGGAGGAGAGACCCAGTACTTC. This sequence encodes CASSLAGQGGETQYF. V usage is TRBV5-1 and J usage is TRBJ2-5; TRBD1 matches at 8 bases. Germline V lookup: CDR1 SGHRS, CDR2 YFSETQ. CDR3 size: 15 residues. Trimming removed 0 bases from V and 4 bases from J; junction bases left unmatched: 5.

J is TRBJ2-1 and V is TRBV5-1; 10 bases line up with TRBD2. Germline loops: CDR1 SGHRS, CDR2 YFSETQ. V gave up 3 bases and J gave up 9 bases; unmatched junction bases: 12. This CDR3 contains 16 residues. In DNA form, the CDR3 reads TGCGCCAGCAGCTCTCCCTTAGCGGGAGGTTTGACTGAGCAGTTCTTC. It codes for CASSSPLAGGLTEQFF.

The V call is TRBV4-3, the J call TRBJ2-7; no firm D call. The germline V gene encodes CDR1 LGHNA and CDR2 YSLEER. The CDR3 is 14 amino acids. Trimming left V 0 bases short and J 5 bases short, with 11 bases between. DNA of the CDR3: TGCGCCAGCAGCCAAGAGGCATTTTCAAACGAGCAGTACTTC. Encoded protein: CASSQEAFSNEQYF.

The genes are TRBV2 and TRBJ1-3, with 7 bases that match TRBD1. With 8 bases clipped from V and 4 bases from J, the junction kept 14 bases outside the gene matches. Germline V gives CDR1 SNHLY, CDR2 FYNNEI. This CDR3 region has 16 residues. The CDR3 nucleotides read TGTGCCAGCTTAAGTGGGGGACAGCCTGGAGGAAACACCATATATTTT. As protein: CASLSGGQPGGNTIYF.

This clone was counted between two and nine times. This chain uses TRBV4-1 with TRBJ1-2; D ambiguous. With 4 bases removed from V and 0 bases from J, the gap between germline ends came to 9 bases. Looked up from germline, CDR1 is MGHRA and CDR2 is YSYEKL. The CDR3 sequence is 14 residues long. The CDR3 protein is CASSPRETNYGYTF. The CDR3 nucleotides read TGCGCCAGCAGCCCCCGGGAGACTAACTATGGCTACACCTTC.

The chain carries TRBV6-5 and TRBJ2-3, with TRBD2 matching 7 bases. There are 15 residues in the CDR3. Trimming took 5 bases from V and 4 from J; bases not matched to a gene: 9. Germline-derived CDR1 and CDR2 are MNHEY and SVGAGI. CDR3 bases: TGTGCCAGCAGTCCCGCTGCGGGAGTAGCAGATACGCAGTATTTT. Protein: CASSPAAGVADTQYF.

DNA for the CDR3: TGTGCCAGCAGCAAGAGAGAAGCTTTCTTT. Translated, it gives CASSKREAFF. The chain joins TRBV21-1 to TRBJ1-1. TRBV21-1 is flagged as a pseudogene. The CDR3 is 10 amino acids.

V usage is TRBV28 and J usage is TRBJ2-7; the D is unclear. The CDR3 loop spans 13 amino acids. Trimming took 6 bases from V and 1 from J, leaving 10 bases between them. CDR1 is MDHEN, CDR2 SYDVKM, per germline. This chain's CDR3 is CASRYLASYEQYF. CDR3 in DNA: TGTGCCAGCAGATACTTGGCTTCCTACGAGCAGTACTTC.

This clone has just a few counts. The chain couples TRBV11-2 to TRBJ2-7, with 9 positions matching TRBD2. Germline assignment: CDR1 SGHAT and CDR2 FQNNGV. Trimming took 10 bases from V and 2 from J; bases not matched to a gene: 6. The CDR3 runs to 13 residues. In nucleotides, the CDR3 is TGTGCCACTAGGACTAGCGACACCTACGAGCAGTACTTC. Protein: CATRTSDTYEQYF.

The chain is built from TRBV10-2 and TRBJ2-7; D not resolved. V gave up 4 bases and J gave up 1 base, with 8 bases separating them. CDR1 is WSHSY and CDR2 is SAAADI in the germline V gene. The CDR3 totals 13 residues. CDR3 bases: TGCGCCAGCAGTGTAGACCGATCCTACGAGCAGTACTTC. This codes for CASSVDRSYEQYF.

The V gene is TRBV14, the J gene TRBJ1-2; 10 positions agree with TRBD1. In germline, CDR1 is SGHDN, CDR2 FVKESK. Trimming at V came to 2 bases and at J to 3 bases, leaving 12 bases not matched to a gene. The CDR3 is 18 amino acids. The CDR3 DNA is TGTGCCAGCAGCCAACCCCGGGACAGGGGTGCTTCACACTATGGCTACACCTTC. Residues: CASSQPRDRGASHYGYTF. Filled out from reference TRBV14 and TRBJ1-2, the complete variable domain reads EAGVTQFPSHSVIEKGQTVTLRCDPISGHDNLYWYRRVMGKEIKFLLHFVKESKQDESGMPNNRFLAERTGGTYSTLKVQPAELEDSGVYFCASSQPRDRGASHYGYTFGSGTRLTVV.